The 8 T cell receptor beta chains listed next were all sequenced from one sample in a study of vaccination and CD4 T cells after COVID-19. The sample's treatment: approximately nine-day PBMC culture with coronavirus spike peptide pools or control peptides (ViraFEST assay). These receptors lack a known antigen. Once obtained from cultured CD4+ T cells, the DNA was sequenced using the Oncomine TCR Beta short-read assay. MiXCR, applied by TCRdb to the PCR reads, yields one record per CDR3 protein. The sample lists under 4,500 distinct CDR3 sequences, around 21% occurring once. Sequencing was performed on CD4+ T cells from blood, cultured in vitro. The receptor set was obtained from a human donor who had recovered from COVID-19.

The rearrangement links TRBV12-3 or TRBV12-4 to TRBJ1-2; D is unresolved. The length of the CDR3 is 12 residues. V dropped 6 bases and J dropped 0 bases, with 5 bases sitting between them. The CDR3 here is CASSLTNYGYTF. The CDR3 nucleotides read TGTGCCAGCAGCCTTACTAACTATGGCTACACCTTC.

This clonotype is deemed large. V and J are TRBV19 and TRBJ1-2; TRBD1 agrees at 11 bases. This CDR3 has 15 amino acids. V trimming: 10 bases; J trimming: 0 bases; junction bases outside the gene matches: 7. Germline V gene data show CDR1 as LNHDA and CDR2 as SQIVND (reference sequence). The DNA for the CDR3 is TGTGCCACCTCGGACAGGGGGCTTTCTAACTATGGCTACACCTTC. This encodes CATSDRGLSNYGYTF.

The rearrangement links TRBV12-3 or TRBV12-4 to TRBJ1-2, with D uncertain. The CDR3 sequence is 17 residues long. Trimming removed 2 bases at V and 4 bases at J, with 20 bases between. CDR3 sequence: CASSLTAWGARSYGYTF. DNA for the CDR3: TGTGCCAGCAGTTTAACGGCTTGGGGTGCCAGATCCTATGGCTACACCTTC.

This clonotype showed up just a few times. This sequence joins TRBV5-1 and TRBJ2-5; D not resolved. Trimming stripped 4 bases from V and 5 bases from J, with 9 bases between. Per germline, CDR1 SGHRS and CDR2 YFSETQ. The CDR3 consists of 12 residues. The DNA for the CDR3 is TGCGCCAGCAGCGAAGCGATGGAGACCCAGTACTTC. Amino acids: CASSEAMETQYF.

The chain has TRBV5-5 and TRBJ1-6; D unclear. This CDR3 comprises 13 residues. CDR1 SGHKS and CDR2 YYEKEE come from the germline V gene (reference sequence). Trimming took 0 bases from V and 14 from J, leaving 12 bases between them. The CDR3 protein is CASSLDPPRTLHF. CDR3 DNA: TGTGCCAGCAGCTTGGACCCCCCCAGAACCCTCCACTTT.

This clonotype occurred a few times. This chain joins TRBV5-4 and TRBJ1-6; unclear D gene. V was trimmed by 3 bases and J by 5 bases, leaving 9 bases between them. CDR3 length: 14 residues. Germline CDR1 is SGHNT and CDR2 is YYREEE (reference sequence). CDR3 nucleotide sequence: TGTGCCAGCAGCTGGACTCTGGATAATTCACCCCTCCACTTT. This gives the protein CASSWTLDNSPLHF.

In its sample, this clonotype was seen a few times. The chain links TRBV30 to TRBJ2-2; the D is unclear. CDR3 length: 14 residues. The V and J ends lost 2 bases and 4 bases respectively, with 11 bases between them. CDR1 GTSNPN and CDR2 SVGIG come from the germline V gene (reference sequence). In DNA form, the CDR3 reads TGTGCCTGGAGTAGGCAGGTGGGCACCGGGGAGCTGTTTTTT. This sequence encodes CAWSRQVGTGELFF.

This clonotype is labeled as medium-sized. The genes are TRBV6-1 and TRBJ1-2; 7 bases align to TRBD1. The CDR3 spans 15 residues. Losses at the gene ends were 3 bases for V and 2 bases for J; bases not matched to a gene: 6. The V gene's germline CDR1 is MNHNS and CDR2 SASEGT. The CDR3 DNA reads TGTGCCAGCAGTGACGTACAGGGGTGGAACTATGGCTACACCTTC. Protein product: CASSDVQGWNYGYTF.